These T cell receptor beta chains were read from a single sample in a study of cytomegalovirus exposure and HLA in healthy donors. Assay: immunoSEQ multiplex PCR; the TCRdb copy retains only in-frame clones and omits some. The data contain under 55,000 clones, 65% to 85% of them seen just once; the ten biggest clones take up approximately 2.7%. The sample was PBMCs. These receptors originate from a man aged 18 to 30 in good health and CMV-seronegative. The CDR3 runs from the conserved cysteine through the conserved F or W. A D gene is named only where the DNA matches it firmly. The size of a clone is reported for some rows only, either as once, few or many, or as a class for expanded clones.

CDR3 protein: CASSPRLAGGHNEQFF
CDR3 DNA: TGTGCCAGCAGCCCTCGACTAGCGGGAGGCCACAATGAGCAGTTCTTC
D gene: TRBD2
J gene: TRBJ2-1
V gene: TRBV9
clone size: .

CDR3 protein: CSVDRRLAINEQFF
CDR3 DNA: TGCAGCGTTGATCGTCGGCTAGCGATCAATGAGCAGTTCTTC
D gene: .
J gene: TRBJ2-1
V gene: TRBV29-1
clone size: .

CDR3 protein: CASSLVSQNTEAFF
CDR3 DNA: TGCGCCAGCAGCTTGGTGTCCCAGAACACTGAAGCTTTCTTT
D gene: .
J gene: TRBJ1-1
V gene: TRBV5-1
clone size: few

CDR3 protein: CASSLVPGGDYEQYF
CDR3 DNA: TGTGCCAGCAGCTTAGTACCGGGAGGTGACTACGAGCAGTACTTC
D gene: TRBD2
J gene: TRBJ2-7
V gene: TRBV7-2
clone size: .

CDR3 protein: CASSLGQGNGKLFF
CDR3 DNA: TGTGCCAGCAGTTTAGGACAGGGAAACGGAAAACTGTTTTTT
D gene: TRBD1
J gene: TRBJ1-4
V gene: TRBV6-5
clone size: .

CDR3 protein: CASSLGRGTEAFF
CDR3 DNA: TGCGCCAGCAGCCTGGGGCGAGGCACTGAAGCTTTCTTT
D gene: .
J gene: TRBJ1-1
V gene: TRBV5-1
clone size: .

CDR3 protein: CASSLSSRQFF
CDR3 DNA: TGTGCCAGCAGTTTATCAAGTAGGCAGTTCTTC
D gene: .
J gene: TRBJ2-1
V gene: TRBV28
clone size: .

CDR3 protein: CASSTTDRYEQYF
CDR3 DNA: TGTGCCAGCAGCACGACTGACAGGTACGAGCAGTACTTC
D gene: .
J gene: TRBJ2-7
V gene: TRBV5-6
clone size: few

CDR3 protein: CATSREAGPFNEQFF
CDR3 DNA: TGTGCCACCAGCAGAGAAGCGGGACCCTTCAATGAGCAGTTCTTC
D gene: TRBD2
J gene: TRBJ2-1
V gene: TRBV15
clone size: .

CDR3 protein: CASSFRRTGSYEQYF
CDR3 DNA: TGTGCCAGCAGTTTTAGAAGGACAGGGTCCTACGAGCAGTACTTC
D gene: TRBD1
J gene: TRBJ2-7
V gene: TRBV2
clone size: .

CDR3 protein: CASWGTSGSYEQYF
CDR3 DNA: TGTGCCAGTTGGGGGACTAGCGGGTCCTACGAGCAGTACTTC
D gene: TRBD2
J gene: TRBJ2-7
V gene: TRBV6-1
clone size: .

CDR3 protein: CASSLKTRSGTQYF
CDR3 DNA: TGTGCCAGCAGCTTGAAGACCCGCTCCGGGACGCAGTATTTT
D gene: .
J gene: TRBJ2-3
V gene: TRBV14
clone size: few

CDR3 protein: CASSLADAGGITDTQYF
CDR3 DNA: TGTGCCAGCAGCCTGGCCGACGCGGGAGGAATCACAGATACGCAGTATTTT
D gene: TRBD2
J gene: TRBJ2-3
V gene: TRBV4-2
clone size: .

CDR3 protein: CSVAGTSGNPYEQYF
CDR3 DNA: TGCAGCGTCGCCGGGACTAGCGGGAACCCCTACGAGCAGTACTTC
D gene: TRBD2
J gene: TRBJ2-7
V gene: TRBV29-1
clone size: .

CDR3 protein: CASSQGPLRTEAFF
CDR3 DNA: TGCGCCAGCAGCCAAGGTCCCCTTCGGACTGAAGCTTTCTTT
D gene: .
J gene: TRBJ1-1
V gene: TRBV4-1
clone size: once

CDR3 protein: CASSSTGVYEQYF
CDR3 DNA: TGCGCCAGCAGCTCAACAGGGGTCTACGAGCAGTACTTC
D gene: TRBD1
J gene: TRBJ2-7
V gene: TRBV5-1
clone size: .

CDR3 protein: CASQTGAQPQHF
CDR3 DNA: TGTGCCAGTCAGACAGGGGCTCAGCCCCAGCATTTT
D gene: TRBD1
J gene: TRBJ1-5
V gene: TRBV27
clone size: once

CDR3 protein: CAWTYTSRRSGNTIYF
CDR3 DNA: TGTGCCTGGACCTACACCTCGCGCAGGTCTGGAAACACCATATATTTT
D gene: .
J gene: TRBJ1-3
V gene: TRBV30
clone size: .

CDR3 protein: CASSEILAGLGENEQFF
CDR3 DNA: TGTGCCAGCAGCGAAATCTTAGCGGGGTTGGGGGAGAATGAGCAGTTCTTC
D gene: TRBD2
J gene: TRBJ2-1
V gene: TRBV5-4
clone size: .

CDR3 protein: CATSRVRAGATGELFF
CDR3 DNA: TGTGCCACCAGCAGAGTGAGGGCAGGGGCCACCGGGGAGCTGTTTTTT
D gene: .
J gene: TRBJ2-2
V gene: TRBV15
clone size: .

CDR3 protein: CASSLVLGASTEAFF
CDR3 DNA: TGTGCCAGCAGCTTAGTTCTGGGGGCATCCACTGAAGCTTTCTTT
D gene: .
J gene: TRBJ1-1
V gene: TRBV11-1
clone size: .

CDR3 protein: CASGRREKSDTQYF
CDR3 DNA: TGTGCCAGCGGTCGCCGGGAGAAATCAGATACGCAGTATTTT
D gene: .
J gene: TRBJ2-3
V gene: TRBV25-1
clone size: .

CDR3 protein: CASKAQGGSVGYTF
CDR3 DNA: TGTGCCAGCAAGGCACAGGGGGGCTCGGTTGGCTACACCTTC
D gene: TRBD1
J gene: TRBJ1-2
V gene: TRBV25-1
clone size: .

CDR3 protein: CASSYQRGLNTEAFF
CDR3 DNA: TGTGCCAGCAGTTACCAGAGAGGCCTGAACACTGAAGCTTTCTTT
D gene: .
J gene: TRBJ1-1
V gene: TRBV6-5
clone size: .

CDR3 protein: CASSPSQGLNTEAFF
CDR3 DNA: TGTGCCAGCTCACCATCACAGGGACTAAACACTGAAGCTTTCTTT
D gene: .
J gene: TRBJ1-1
V gene: TRBV18
clone size: .

CDR3 protein: CASTKRGVEGYEQYF
CDR3 DNA: TGTGCCAGCACCAAACGGGGGGTGGAAGGCTACGAGCAGTACTTC
D gene: TRBD2
J gene: TRBJ2-7
V gene: TRBV6-5
clone size: .

CDR3 protein: CASSFSGELFF
CDR3 DNA: TGTGCCAGCAGTTTCTCCGGGGAGCTGTTTTTT
D gene: .
J gene: TRBJ2-2
V gene: TRBV6-5
clone size: .

CDR3 protein: CASSESGNSYEQYF
CDR3 DNA: TGTGCCAGCAGTGAATCAGGCAATTCCTACGAGCAGTACTTC
D gene: .
J gene: TRBJ2-7
V gene: TRBV2
clone size: .

CDR3 protein: CASGGGIANTGELFF
CDR3 DNA: TGTGCCAGCGGAGGAGGCATAGCGAACACCGGGGAGCTGTTTTTT
D gene: .
J gene: TRBJ2-2
V gene: TRBV6-5
clone size: .

CDR3 protein: CASSPVLSQETQYF
CDR3 DNA: TGTGCCAGCTCACCGGTCCTCAGTCAAGAGACCCAGTACTTC
D gene: .
J gene: TRBJ2-5
V gene: TRBV18
clone size: .

CDR3 protein: CASSPAGVLAGNEQFF
CDR3 DNA: TGTGCCAGCAGCCCAGCAGGGGTGCTAGCGGGCAATGAGCAGTTCTTC
D gene: TRBD2
J gene: TRBJ2-1
V gene: TRBV9
clone size: .

CDR3 protein: CASSEFFGLSDTEAFF
CDR3 DNA: TGTGCCAGCAGTGAATTCTTTGGTCTCTCGGACACTGAAGCTTTCTTT
D gene: .
J gene: TRBJ1-1
V gene: TRBV6-1
clone size: few

CDR3 protein: CASSRSLAGSYNEQFF
CDR3 DNA: TGCGCCAGCAGCCGCTCACTAGCGGGAAGCTACAATGAGCAGTTCTTC
D gene: TRBD2
J gene: TRBJ2-1
V gene: TRBV4-3
clone size: few

CDR3 protein: CASSYRGYNEQFF
CDR3 DNA: TGTGCCAGCAGTTACAGAGGGTACAATGAGCAGTTCTTC
D gene: .
J gene: TRBJ2-1
V gene: TRBV6-5
clone size: .

CDR3 protein: CASSYREDTEAFF
CDR3 DNA: TGTGCCAGCAGTTACCGGGAGGACACTGAAGCTTTCTTT
D gene: .
J gene: TRBJ1-1
V gene: TRBV6-6
clone size: few

CDR3 protein: CASSLGLAGQETQYF
CDR3 DNA: TGTGCCAGCAGCCTTGGACTAGCGGGACAGGAGACCCAGTACTTC
D gene: TRBD2
J gene: TRBJ2-5
V gene: TRBV2
clone size: .

CDR3 protein: CASSYSSLGVEQFF
CDR3 DNA: TGTGCCAGCAGTTACTCGAGTCTAGGGGTTGAGCAGTTCTTC
D gene: .
J gene: TRBJ2-1
V gene: TRBV6-5
clone size: .

CDR3 protein: CASSNRHPSTDTQYF
CDR3 DNA: TGTGCCAGCAGCAACAGACACCCTAGCACAGATACGCAGTATTTT
D gene: .
J gene: TRBJ2-3
V gene: TRBV16
clone size: .

CDR3 protein: CATSRDSLYGYTF
CDR3 DNA: TGTGCCACCAGCAGAGATAGTCTCTATGGCTACACCTTC
D gene: .
J gene: TRBJ1-2
V gene: TRBV15
clone size: .

CDR3 protein: CASSLAASGTSIYEQYF
CDR3 DNA: TGTGCCAGCAGCTTAGCCGCGAGCGGGACTAGTATTTACGAGCAGTACTTC
D gene: TRBD2
J gene: TRBJ2-7
V gene: TRBV13
clone size: .

CDR3 protein: CATSSSETQYF
CDR3 DNA: TGTGCCACCAGCAGTTCGGAGACCCAGTACTTC
D gene: .
J gene: TRBJ2-5
V gene: TRBV15
clone size: .

CDR3 protein: CSVPNRALNTEAFF
CDR3 DNA: TGCAGCGTTCCTAACAGGGCACTGAACACTGAAGCTTTCTTT
D gene: .
J gene: TRBJ1-1
V gene: TRBV29-1
clone size: .

CDR3 protein: CASSYLVGRNTEAFF
CDR3 DNA: TGTGCCAGCAGTTACTTAGTGGGGCGGAACACTGAAGCTTTCTTT
D gene: .
J gene: TRBJ1-1
V gene: TRBV6-5
clone size: .

CDR3 protein: CRGRGVETQYF
CDR3 DNA: TGCAGGGGGAGGGGGGTGGAGACCCAGTACTTC
D gene: .
J gene: TRBJ2-5
V gene: TRBV20-1
clone size: .

CDR3 protein: CASSVAVAPYEQYF
CDR3 DNA: TGTGCCAGCAGCGTAGCTGTGGCCCCCTACGAGCAGTACTTC
D gene: .
J gene: TRBJ2-7
V gene: TRBV9
clone size: .

CDR3 protein: CASSRGYEQYF
CDR3 DNA: TGTGCCAGTAGTAGAGGCTACGAGCAGTACTTC
D gene: .
J gene: TRBJ2-7
V gene: TRBV19
clone size: few

CDR3 protein: CASKGVNYGYTF
CDR3 DNA: TGTGCCAGCAAGGGGGTTAACTATGGCTACACCTTC
D gene: .
J gene: TRBJ1-2
V gene: TRBV2
clone size: few

CDR3 protein: CASNSGVQPQHF
CDR3 DNA: TGTGCCAGCAATTCCGGGGTACAGCCCCAGCATTTT
D gene: .
J gene: TRBJ1-5
V gene: TRBV28
clone size: .

CDR3 protein: CASSQESAELGYEQYF
CDR3 DNA: TGTGCCAGCAGTCAAGAGAGCGCGGAACTAGGCTACGAGCAGTACTTC
D gene: .
J gene: TRBJ2-7
V gene: TRBV2
clone size: .

CDR3 protein: CATRQGLAGVPEQYF
CDR3 DNA: TGTGCCACCCGGCAGGGGCTAGCGGGAGTACCCGAGCAGTACTTC
D gene: TRBD2
J gene: TRBJ2-7
V gene: TRBV6-1
clone size: .

CDR3 protein: CSVDVSGGEQFF
CDR3 DNA: TGCAGCGTTGATGTTAGCGGGGGCGAGCAGTTCTTC
D gene: TRBD2
J gene: TRBJ2-1
V gene: TRBV29-1
clone size: .